Presented here are 28 T cell receptor beta chains from one specimen sequenced in a study of T cells expressing NK-cell markers. TCRdb re-called the 5' RACE reads; every CDR3 protein appears as one record, without DNA. The sample's table shows about half a million distinct CDR3 sequences. Material: blood T cells: a sorted CD56 or NKG2C T cell subset, CD4+ or CD8+ T cells, or bulk PBMC T cells (not recorded which). Every receptor here comes from a woman aged 50 to 60 in good health.

The rearrangement joins TRBV6-6 to TRBJ2-5; TCRdb's D call, TRBD1, is unchecked because there is no DNA. The CDR3 extends over 16 amino acids. Germline V lookup: CDR1 MNHNY, CDR2 SVGAGI (reference sequence). CDR3: CASSYSTVGAKETQYF.

The J gene is TRBJ2-3, the V gene TRBV11-2; TCRdb's D gene call, TRBD1, goes unchecked for lack of DNA. CDR3 length: 15 residues. Germline V gives CDR1 SGHAT, CDR2 FQNNGV. CDR3 sequence: CASSKGQGSTDTQYF.

The rearrangement uses TRBV5-1 and TRBJ2-1; TCRdb picks TRBD2, but there is no DNA to check that call. This CDR3 spans 16 amino acids. Germline CDR1 is SGHRS and CDR2 is YFSETQ. The CDR3: CASSLGTSGRLNEQFF.

The rearrangement uses TRBV20-1 and TRBJ2-5; as DNA is missing, the TRBD2 call by TCRdb cannot be tested. The CDR3 length is 12 residues. Germline V CDR1 and CDR2: DFQATT, SNEGSKA (reference sequence). The CDR3 loop is CSALAGFETQYF.

CDR3 region: CASSGIAGVSNEQFF. The chain recombines TRBV5-1 with TRBJ2-1; there is no DNA to check the TCRdb D call of TRBD2. Germline V lookup: CDR1 SGHRS, CDR2 YFSETQ. The CDR3 runs to 15 residues.

This rearrangement joins TRBV20-1 to TRBJ2-2. Germline values: CDR1 DFQATT, CDR2 SNEGSKA (reference sequence). The CDR3 runs 13 residues. The CDR3 protein is CSASLVGVGELFF.

The chain joins TRBV7-8 to TRBJ1-1; TCRdb calls TRBD1, which cannot be checked without DNA. CDR1 and CDR2 (germline): SGHVS, FQNEAQ. The CDR3 has 15 amino acids. This chain's CDR3 is CASSYSSRVDTEAFF. Looking up the rest from reference TRBV7-8 and TRBJ1-1 gives the full variable domain: GAGVSQSPRYKVAKRGQDVALRCDPISGHVSLFWYQQALGQGPEFLTYFQNEAQLDKSGLPSDRFFAERPEGSVSTLKIQRTQQEDSAVYLCASSYSSRVDTEAFFGQGTRLTVV.

The genes are TRBV20-1 and TRBJ1-2; TCRdb's D gene call, TRBD1, goes unchecked for lack of DNA. Germline assignment: CDR1 DFQATT and CDR2 SNEGSKA (reference sequence). This CDR3 has 15 residues. The CDR3 region is CSATGHPTTNYGYTF.

The chain is built from TRBV20-1 and TRBJ2-1; lacking DNA, the TRBD2 call made by TCRdb goes unchecked. The CDR3 loop spans 12 amino acids. Looked up from germline, CDR1 is DFQATT and CDR2 is SNEGSKA (reference sequence). CDR3 in amino acids: CSAEGGRNEQFF.

The chain has TRBV7-2 and TRBJ1-2; TCRdb selects TRBD1, and the lack of DNA leaves this call unchecked. The CDR3 runs to 13 residues. Germline loops: CDR1 SGHTA, CDR2 FQGNSA. CDR3 sequence: CASRDSPNYGYTF.

This sequence joins TRBV3-1 and TRBJ2-5. The CDR3 is made up of 16 amino acids. Germline CDR1 and CDR2: LGHDT and YNNKEL (reference sequence). The CDR3 sequence: CASSQASVSDKETQYF.

CDR3 region: CSVEEGEGTGYTF. The chain combines TRBV29-1 with TRBJ1-2. This CDR3 region has 13 residues. Germline assignment: CDR1 SQVTM and CDR2 ANQGSEA.

The rearrangement joins TRBV20-1 to TRBJ1-2; TCRdb's D call, TRBD1, is unchecked because there is no DNA. CDR1 is DFQATT, CDR2 SNEGSKA, per germline (reference sequence). This CDR3 has 13 residues. This CDR3 reads CSAPLAGSLGYTF.

This chain joins TRBV12-3 or TRBV12-4 and TRBJ2-4; the D gene TCRdb calls, TRBD1, cannot be checked with no DNA. The CDR3 is 15 amino acids. The CDR3 loop reads CASTLTGGHKNIQYF.

J is TRBJ2-3 and V is TRBV11-3; TCRdb's D call of TRBD2 is untestable without DNA. CDR1 is SGHNT, CDR2 YENEEA, per germline. The CDR3 consists of 16 residues. Here the CDR3 reads CASSPGLGGMSDTQYF.

V and J are TRBV5-1 and TRBJ2-7; with no DNA, the TCRdb D assignment of TRBD2 cannot be verified. This CDR3 has 17 amino acids. The germline CDR1 and CDR2 sequences are SGHRS and YFSETQ. CDR3: CASSPRDSGRGSYEQYF.

The rearrangement uses TRBV4-2 and TRBJ2-1. CDR1 LGHNA and CDR2 YNFKEQ come from the germline V gene. This CDR3 contains 14 residues. Here the CDR3 reads CASSQDLGYNEQFF.

This chain uses TRBV10-3 with TRBJ2-7; TCRdb gives TRBD1 as the D gene, but with no DNA this cannot be confirmed. CDR3 length equals 13 residues. CDR1 and CDR2 from the germline V gene are ENHRY and SYGVKD. Here the CDR3 reads CAISPQQGNEQYF.

V is TRBV18 and J is TRBJ2-1; TCRdb calls TRBD2, which cannot be checked without DNA. Germline V gene data show CDR1 as KGHSH and CDR2 as LQKENI. The CDR3 is 16 residues long. The CDR3 protein is CASSPSGSPFWNEQFF. The full variable domain, with the rest looked up from reference TRBV18 and TRBJ2-1, is NAGVMQNPRHLVRRRGQEARLRCSPMKGHSHVYWYRQLPEEGLKFMVYLQKENIIDESGMPKERFSAEFPKEGPSILRIQQVVRGDSAAYFCASSPSGSPFWNEQFFGPGTRLTVL.

This chain connects TRBV7-9 to TRBJ2-5. Germline assignment: CDR1 SEHNR and CDR2 FQNEAQ (reference sequence). This CDR3 region has 14 residues. CDR3: CASSSPGPQETQYF.

The V call is TRBV7-7, the J call TRBJ2-1. This CDR3 comprises 13 residues. Germline CDR1 and CDR2: SSHAT and FNYEAQ (reference sequence). The CDR3: CASSSDTGLEQFF.

The rearrangement joins TRBV5-5 to TRBJ2-5; TCRdb's assignment of TRBD1 cannot be checked, as there is no DNA. From germline, CDR1 is SGHKS and CDR2 YYEKEE (reference sequence). The CDR3 loop spans 14 amino acids. The CDR3 sequence: CASTSGGGKETQYF. Filled out from reference TRBV5-5 and TRBJ2-5, the complete variable domain reads DAGVTQSPTHLIKTRGQQVTLRCSPISGHKSVSWYQQVLGQGPQFIFQYYEKEERGRGNFPDRFSARQFPNYSSELNVNALLLGDSALYLCASTSGGGKETQYFGPGTRLLVL.

The gene calls are TRBV11-2 and TRBJ1-5. Germline values: CDR1 SGHAT, CDR2 FQNNGV. The CDR3 runs to 13 residues. The CDR3 loop is CASSLQVGQPQHF.

The CDR3: CASRGAGQDYGYTF. The J gene is TRBJ1-2, the V gene TRBV28. The germline CDR1 and CDR2 sequences are MDHEN and SYDVKM. This CDR3 is built from 14 residues.

The chain carries TRBV5-6 and TRBJ2-1; TCRdb outputs TRBD1, but without DNA this stays unchecked. This CDR3 contains 16 residues. The V gene's germline CDR1 is SGHDT and CDR2 YYEEEE. The CDR3 protein is CASSSFFRDSAHEQFF.

This chain links TRBV12-3 or TRBV12-4 with TRBJ2-1; TCRdb gives TRBD2 as the D gene, but with no DNA this cannot be confirmed. The CDR3 length is 17 residues. The chain's CDR3 is CASSLLSGSRSYNEQFF.

The chain is built from TRBV29-1 and TRBJ1-2; with no DNA, the TCRdb D assignment of TRBD1 cannot be verified. Germline assignment: CDR1 SQVTM and CDR2 ANQGSEA. This CDR3 has 11 residues. CDR3 amino acids: CIGLGDSGYTF.

The chain uses TRBV4-1 and TRBJ2-5; TCRdb indicates TRBD1, and absent DNA this call remains unverified. This CDR3 has 16 residues. Germline lookup yields CDR1 MGHRA and CDR2 YSYEKL. CDR3 sequence reads: CASSWPGQGDLETQYF.